This TCR beta chain was recovered during a study of CD8+CD57+ T cells in acquired aplastic anemia. Findings and caveats of the study: Overlap between patients and controls comprised roughly 28 CD8+ CDR3 sequences.

Patients sequenced had flow cytometry evidence of CD8+CD57+ cell expansion. Genomic DNA, serving as template, underwent TCR beta VDJ and CDR3 profiling. One entry per CDR3 protein, called by TCRdb with MiXCR from the reads. Among some 160,000 distinct CDR3 sequences listed, more than 40% were seen once. This clonotype was found a few times. Its antigen is unknown. The clonotype was recovered from a human donor with aplastic anemia. The sequenced sample was sorted CD4+, CD8+, or CD8+CD57+ T cells (not recorded which) from PBMCs.

The CDR3 sequence: CASSLGDSLYGYTF. The CDR3 bases are TGTGCCAGCAGCTTGGGGGACAGTCTTTATGGCTACACCTTC. The rearrangement joins TRBV5-6 to TRBJ1-2, with TRBD1 matching over 7 bases. V was pared by 0 bases and J by 5 bases, with 4 bases of the junction left unmatched. Germline assignment: CDR1 SGHDT and CDR2 YYEEEE. This CDR3 is built from 14 residues. Supplemented by reference TRBV5-6 and TRBJ1-2, the full variable domain reads DAGVTQSPTHLIKTRGQQVTLRCSPKSGHDTVSWYQQALGQGPQFIFQYYEEEERQRGNFPDRFSGHQFPNYSSELNVNALLLGDSALYLCASSLGDSLYGYTFGSGTRLTVV.